The next 7 T cell receptor beta chains were all read from a single sample in a study of T cell responses to AZD1222 COVID-19 vaccine. This table comes from immunoSEQ multiplex PCR, and its TCRdb copy is limited to in-frame clones, with some not included. The data show 200,000 or so clones, under 95% seen once. This sample comprised peripheral blood, obtained on day 0 of MenACWY control vaccination. These receptors all stem from an adult in good health.

This chain links TRBV4-2 with TRBJ1-3, with 9 bases lining up with TRBD1. Per germline, CDR1 LGHNA and CDR2 YNFKEQ. Trimming cost V 0 bases and J 4 bases; bases outside gene matches: 1. This CDR3 spans 15 amino acids. The CDR3 DNA reads as TGTGCCAGCAGCCAAGAAGGGACAGGGGGAAACACCATATATTTT. As protein: CASSQEGTGGNTIYF.

The chain employs TRBV21-1 and TRBJ1-5; the D call TRBD1 from the table was never checked on the DNA. TRBV21-1 is a recognized pseudogene. CDR3 length equals 16 residues. CDR3 sequence reads: CASSKRWGRRDQPQHF. CDR3 bases: TGTGCCAGCAGCAAAAGATGGGGGCGCCGGGATCAGCCCCAGCATTTT.

CDR3 region: CASSWPGREAQHF. CDR3 bases: TGTGCCAGCAGTTGGCCAGGGCGCGAGGCCCAGCATTTT. The chain has TRBV28 and TRBJ1-5; D is perhaps TRBD1 (5 bases). Trimming left V 4 bases short and J 11 bases short, with 15 bases between. The CDR3 covers 13 residues. Germline CDR1 is MDHEN and CDR2 is SYDVKM.

The chain recombines TRBV5-5 with TRBJ1-3; TRBD1 is a possible D gene (5 bases). This CDR3 has 15 amino acids. Germline V CDR1 and CDR2: SGHKS, YYEKEE (reference sequence). Trimming stripped 4 bases from V and 1 base from J, with 12 bases between. The chain's CDR3 is CASSPREGSGNTIYF. CDR3 DNA sequence: TGTGCCAGCAGCCCCCGAGAGGGGTCTGGAAACACCATATATTTT.

V usage is TRBV7-2 and J usage is TRBJ2-1; 7 nucleotides agree with TRBD1. J lost 6 bases, V lost 0 bases, and 11 bases had no gene match. The CDR3 sequence is 17 residues long. CDR1 SGHTA and CDR2 FQGNSA come from the germline V gene. The CDR3 protein is CASSLAPPGQSRNEQFF. The DNA for the CDR3 is TGTGCCAGCAGCTTAGCTCCCCCGGGACAGTCCCGCAATGAGCAGTTCTTC. Drawing the rest from reference TRBV7-2 and TRBJ2-1, the complete variable domain is GAGVSQSPSNKVTEKGKDVELRCDPISGHTALYWYRQSLGQGLEFLIYFQGNSAPDKSGLPSDRFSAERTGGSVSTLTIQRTQQEDSAVYLCASSLAPPGQSRNEQFFGPGTRLTVL.

V gene TRBV6-1 combines with J gene TRBJ1-5, with 11 nucleotides matching TRBD1. The V and J ends lost 2 bases and 6 bases, in that order; junction bases with no gene match: 3. Germline CDR1 reads MNHNS; CDR2 reads SASEGT. The CDR3 consists of 15 residues. CDR3 nucleotide sequence: TGTGCCAGCAGTGAATTGGGGACAGGGGGTCAGCCCCAGCATTTT. It codes for CASSELGTGGQPQHF.

This chain connects TRBV19 to TRBJ1-5, with D unclear. V shed 6 bases and J shed 3 bases, with 18 bases lying between them. In germline, CDR1 is LNHDA, CDR2 SQIVND (reference sequence). This CDR3 comprises 16 residues. CDR3 DNA: TGTGCCAGTAGCGACCAGGTTTCCGGGCCCAATCAGCCCCAGCATTTT. Translation gives CASSDQVSGPNQPQHF.